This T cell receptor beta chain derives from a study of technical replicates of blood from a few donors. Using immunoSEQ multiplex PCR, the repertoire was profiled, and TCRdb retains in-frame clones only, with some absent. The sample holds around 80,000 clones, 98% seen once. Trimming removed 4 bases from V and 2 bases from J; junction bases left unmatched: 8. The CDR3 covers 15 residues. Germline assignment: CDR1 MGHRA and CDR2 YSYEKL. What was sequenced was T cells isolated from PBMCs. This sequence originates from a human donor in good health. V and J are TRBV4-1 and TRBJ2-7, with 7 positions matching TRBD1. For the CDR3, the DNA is TGCGCCAGCAGCCTCCCCGGGACAGAAGCCTACGAGCAGTACTTC. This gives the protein CASSLPGTEAYEQYF.